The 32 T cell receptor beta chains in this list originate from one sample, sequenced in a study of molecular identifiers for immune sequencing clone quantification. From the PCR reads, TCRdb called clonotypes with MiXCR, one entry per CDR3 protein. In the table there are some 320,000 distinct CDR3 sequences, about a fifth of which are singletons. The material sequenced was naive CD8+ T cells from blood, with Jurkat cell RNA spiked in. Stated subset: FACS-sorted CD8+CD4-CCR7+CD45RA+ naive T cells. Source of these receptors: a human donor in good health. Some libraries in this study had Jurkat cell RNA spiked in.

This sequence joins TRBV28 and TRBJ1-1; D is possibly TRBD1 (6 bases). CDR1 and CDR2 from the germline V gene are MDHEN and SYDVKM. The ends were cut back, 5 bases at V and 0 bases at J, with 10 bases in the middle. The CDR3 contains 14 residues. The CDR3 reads CASSRRQVNTEAFF. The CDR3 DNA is TGTGCCAGCAGTCGCCGACAGGTGAACACTGAAGCTTTCTTT.

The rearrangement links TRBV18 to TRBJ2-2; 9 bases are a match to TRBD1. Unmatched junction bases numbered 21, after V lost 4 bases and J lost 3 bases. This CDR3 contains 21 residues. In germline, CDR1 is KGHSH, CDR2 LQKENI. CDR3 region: CASSRKTGQGITDLYTGELFF. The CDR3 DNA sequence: TGTGCCAGCTCACGGAAAACGGGACAGGGAATAACGGACCTATACACCGGGGAGCTGTTTTTT.

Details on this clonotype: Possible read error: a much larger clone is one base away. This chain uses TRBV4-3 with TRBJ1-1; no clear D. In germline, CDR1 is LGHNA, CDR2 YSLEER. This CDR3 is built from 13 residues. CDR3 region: CASSQDRGNEASF. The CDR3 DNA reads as TGCGCCAGCAGCCAAGATCGGGGAAATGAAGCTTCCTTT.

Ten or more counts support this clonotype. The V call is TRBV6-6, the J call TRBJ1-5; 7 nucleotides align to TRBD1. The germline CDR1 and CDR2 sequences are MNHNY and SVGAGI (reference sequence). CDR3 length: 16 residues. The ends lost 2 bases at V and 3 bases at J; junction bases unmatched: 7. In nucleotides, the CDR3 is TGTGCCAGCAGTTACGAGGTCAGGGGGAACAATCAGCCCCAGCATTTT. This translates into CASSYEVRGNNQPQHF.

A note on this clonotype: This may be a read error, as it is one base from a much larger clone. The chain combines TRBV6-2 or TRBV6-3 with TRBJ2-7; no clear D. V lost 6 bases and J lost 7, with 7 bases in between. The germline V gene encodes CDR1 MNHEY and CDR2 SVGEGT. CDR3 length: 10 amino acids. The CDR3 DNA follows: TGTGCCAGCAGGCACCGGGAGCAGTACTTC. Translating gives CASRHREQYF.

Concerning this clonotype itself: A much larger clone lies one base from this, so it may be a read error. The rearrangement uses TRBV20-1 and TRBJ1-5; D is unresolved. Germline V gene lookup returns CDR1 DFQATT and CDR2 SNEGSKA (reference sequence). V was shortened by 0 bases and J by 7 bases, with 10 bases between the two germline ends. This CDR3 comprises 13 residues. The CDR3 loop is CSAREAWGQPQHF. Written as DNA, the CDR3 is TGCAGTGCTAGAGAAGCATGGGGACAGCCCCAGCATTTT.

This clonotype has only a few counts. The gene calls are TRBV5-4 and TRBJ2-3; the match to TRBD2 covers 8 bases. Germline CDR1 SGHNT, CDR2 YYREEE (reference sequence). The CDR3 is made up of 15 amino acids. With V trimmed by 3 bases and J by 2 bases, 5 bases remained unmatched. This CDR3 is CASSSRAGVTDTQYF. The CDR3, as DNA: TGTGCCAGCAGCTCGCGAGCGGGGGTCACAGATACGCAGTATTTT.

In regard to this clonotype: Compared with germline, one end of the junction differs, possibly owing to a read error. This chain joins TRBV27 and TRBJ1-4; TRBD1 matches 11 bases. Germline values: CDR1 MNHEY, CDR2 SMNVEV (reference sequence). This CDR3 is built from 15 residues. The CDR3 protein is CASSKGTGGYEKQFF. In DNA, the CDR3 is TGTGCCAGCAGTAAGGGGACAGGGGGTTATGAAAAACAGTTTTTT.

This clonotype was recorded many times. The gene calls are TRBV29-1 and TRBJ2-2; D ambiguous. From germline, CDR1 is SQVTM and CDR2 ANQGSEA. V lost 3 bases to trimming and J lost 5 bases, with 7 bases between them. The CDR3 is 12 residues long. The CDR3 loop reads CSVDLSTGELFF. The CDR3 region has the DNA TGCAGCGTTGACCTTTCTACCGGGGAGCTGTTTTTT.

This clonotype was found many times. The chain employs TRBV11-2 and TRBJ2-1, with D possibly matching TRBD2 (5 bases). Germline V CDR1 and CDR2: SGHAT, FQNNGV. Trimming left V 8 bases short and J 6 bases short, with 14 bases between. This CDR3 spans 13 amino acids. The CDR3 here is CASGLFRGNEQFF. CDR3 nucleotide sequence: TGTGCCAGCGGACTCTTTCGGGGCAATGAGCAGTTCTTC.

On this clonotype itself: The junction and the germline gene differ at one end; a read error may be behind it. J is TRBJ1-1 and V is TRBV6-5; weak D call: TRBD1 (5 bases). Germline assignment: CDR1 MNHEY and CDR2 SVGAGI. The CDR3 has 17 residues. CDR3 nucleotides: TGTGCCAGCAGCCCAACGGGGGAAGGACGGATGAACACTGTAGCTTTCTTT. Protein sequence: CASSPTGEGRMNTVAFF.

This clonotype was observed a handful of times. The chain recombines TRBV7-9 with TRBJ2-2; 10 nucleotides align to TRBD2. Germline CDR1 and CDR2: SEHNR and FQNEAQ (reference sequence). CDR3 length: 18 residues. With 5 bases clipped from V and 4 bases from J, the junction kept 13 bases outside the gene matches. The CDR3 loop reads CASSPPPGRTSGTGELFF. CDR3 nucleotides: TGTGCCAGCAGCCCCCCCCCGGGACGGACTAGCGGCACCGGGGAGCTGTTTTTT.

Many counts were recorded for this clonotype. The CDR3 is CASRPRQGAAEAFF. The CDR3, as DNA: TGTGCCAGCAGGCCCAGACAGGGGGCCGCTGAAGCTTTCTTT. The chain couples TRBV28 to TRBJ1-1, with TRBD1 matching 10 bases. V lost 6 bases to trimming and J lost 6 bases; unmatched junction nucleotides: 7. This CDR3 has 14 residues. Germline CDR1 and CDR2: MDHEN and SYDVKM. Filled out from reference TRBV28 and TRBJ1-1, the complete variable domain reads DVKVTQSSRYLVKRTGEKVFLECVQDMDHENMFWYRQDPGLGLRLIYFSYDVKMKEKGDIPEGYSVSREKKERFSLILESASTNQTSMYLCASRPRQGAAEAFFGQGTRLTVV.

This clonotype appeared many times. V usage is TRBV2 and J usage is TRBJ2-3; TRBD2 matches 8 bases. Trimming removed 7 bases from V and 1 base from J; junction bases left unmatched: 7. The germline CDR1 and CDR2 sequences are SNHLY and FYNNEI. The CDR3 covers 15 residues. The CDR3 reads CASILTSARTDTQYF. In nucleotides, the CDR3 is TGTGCCAGCATCCTGACTAGCGCCCGCACAGATACGCAGTATTTT.

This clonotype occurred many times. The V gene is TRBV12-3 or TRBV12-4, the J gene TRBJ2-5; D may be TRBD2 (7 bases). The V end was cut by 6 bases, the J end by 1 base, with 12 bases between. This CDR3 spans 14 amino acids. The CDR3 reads CASRGGAVQETQYF. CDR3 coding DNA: TGTGCCAGCAGAGGGGGGGCCGTCCAAGAGACCCAGTACTTC.

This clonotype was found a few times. CDR3 nucleotides: TGTGCCAGCAGTTTTGTCGTGGGGGGGCAGGGGAACTATGGCTACACCTTC. Protein sequence: CASSFVVGGQGNYGYTF. This chain uses TRBV27 with TRBJ1-2, with D possibly matching TRBD1 (6 bases). CDR3 length equals 17 residues. The ends were cut back, 3 bases at V and 2 bases at J, with 19 bases in the middle. Germline CDR1 reads MNHEY; CDR2 reads SMNVEV (reference sequence).

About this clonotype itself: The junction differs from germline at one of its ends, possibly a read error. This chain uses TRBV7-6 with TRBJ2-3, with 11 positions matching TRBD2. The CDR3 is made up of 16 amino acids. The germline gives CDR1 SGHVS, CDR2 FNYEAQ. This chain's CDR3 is CASSPGTSGLTGTQCF. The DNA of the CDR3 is TGTGCCAGCAGCCCTGGGACTAGCGGCCTCACAGGTACGCAGTGTTTT.

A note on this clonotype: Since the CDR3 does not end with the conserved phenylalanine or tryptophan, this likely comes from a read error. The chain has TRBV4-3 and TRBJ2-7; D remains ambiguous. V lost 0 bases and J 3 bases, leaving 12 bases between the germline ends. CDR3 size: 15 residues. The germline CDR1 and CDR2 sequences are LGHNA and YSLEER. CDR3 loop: CASSQDRGPYYEQYL. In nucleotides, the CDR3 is TGCGCCAGCAGCCAAGATCGAGGACCCTACTACGAGCAGTACCTC.

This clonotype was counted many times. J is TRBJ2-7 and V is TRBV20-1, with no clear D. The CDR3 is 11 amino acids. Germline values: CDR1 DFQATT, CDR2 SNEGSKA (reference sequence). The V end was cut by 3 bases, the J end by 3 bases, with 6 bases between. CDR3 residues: CSASSLYEQYF. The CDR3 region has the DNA TGCAGTGCTAGTTCCCTCTACGAGCAGTACTTC.

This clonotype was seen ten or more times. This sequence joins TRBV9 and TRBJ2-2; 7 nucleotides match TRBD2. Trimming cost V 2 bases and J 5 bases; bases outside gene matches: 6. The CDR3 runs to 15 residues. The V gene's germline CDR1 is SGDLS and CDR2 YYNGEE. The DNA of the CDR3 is TGTGCCAGCAGCGTGTCGCGGGGGTCAACCGGGGAGCTGTTTTTT. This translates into CASSVSRGSTGELFF.

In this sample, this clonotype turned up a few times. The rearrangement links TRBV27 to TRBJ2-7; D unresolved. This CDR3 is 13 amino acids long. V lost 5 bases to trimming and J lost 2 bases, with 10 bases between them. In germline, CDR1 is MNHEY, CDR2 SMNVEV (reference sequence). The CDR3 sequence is CASSPRPAYEQYF. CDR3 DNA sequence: TGTGCCAGCAGTCCACGACCGGCCTACGAGCAGTACTTC.

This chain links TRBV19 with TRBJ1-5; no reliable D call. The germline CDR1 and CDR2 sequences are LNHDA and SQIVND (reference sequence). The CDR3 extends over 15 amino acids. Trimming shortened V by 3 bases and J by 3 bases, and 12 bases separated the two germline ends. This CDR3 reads CASSMATRSNQPQHF. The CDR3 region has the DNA TGTGCCAGTAGTATGGCGACCAGGTCCAATCAGCCCCAGCATTTT.

CDR3 DNA sequence: TGTGCCAGCAGTTTGTACTCCGGGGGCGGCTACGAGCAGTACTTC. This gives the protein CASSLYSGGGYEQYF. The chain joins TRBV27 to TRBJ2-7, with D possibly being TRBD1 or TRBD2 (6 bases each). The CDR3 extends over 15 amino acids. V lost 3 bases, J lost 3 bases, and 15 bases lay in between. Germline CDR1 is MNHEY and CDR2 is SMNVEV (reference sequence).

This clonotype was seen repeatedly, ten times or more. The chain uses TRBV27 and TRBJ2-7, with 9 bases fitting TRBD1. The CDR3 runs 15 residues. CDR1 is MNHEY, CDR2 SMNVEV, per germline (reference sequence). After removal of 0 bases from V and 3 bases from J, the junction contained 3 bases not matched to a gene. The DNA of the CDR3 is TGTGCCAGCAGTTTATCGGGGACAGGGCACTACGAGCAGTACTTC. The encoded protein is CASSLSGTGHYEQYF.

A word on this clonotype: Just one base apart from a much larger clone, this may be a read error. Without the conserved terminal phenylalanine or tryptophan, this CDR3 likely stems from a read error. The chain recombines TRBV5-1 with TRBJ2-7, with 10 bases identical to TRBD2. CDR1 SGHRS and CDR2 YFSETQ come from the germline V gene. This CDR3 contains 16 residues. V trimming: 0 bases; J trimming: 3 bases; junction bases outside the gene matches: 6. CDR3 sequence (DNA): TGCGCCAGCAGCTTGGTCGCCGGGACTAGCGTCTACGAGCAGTACTCC. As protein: CASSLVAGTSVYEQYS.

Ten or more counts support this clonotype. The CDR3 is CASSPNGVTSSTDTQYF. Written as DNA, the CDR3 is TGCGCCAGCAGCCCAAATGGGGTTACCTCCAGCACAGATACGCAGTATTTT. The V call is TRBV4-3, the J call TRBJ2-3; no definite D call. V lost 4 bases and J 0 bases, leaving 17 bases between the germline ends. CDR1 is LGHNA and CDR2 is YSLEER in the germline V gene. The length of the CDR3 is 17 residues.

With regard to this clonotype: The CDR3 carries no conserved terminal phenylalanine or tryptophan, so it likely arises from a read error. The CDR3 DNA is TGTGCCAGCAGCAGGGGAATGAACACTGAAGCTTTCCTT. As protein: CASSRGMNTEAFL. The chain has TRBV2 and TRBJ1-1; D is perhaps TRBD1 (6 bases). Germline values: CDR1 SNHLY, CDR2 FYNNEI. Trimming stripped 6 bases from V and 0 bases from J, with 8 bases between. The CDR3 has 13 amino acids.

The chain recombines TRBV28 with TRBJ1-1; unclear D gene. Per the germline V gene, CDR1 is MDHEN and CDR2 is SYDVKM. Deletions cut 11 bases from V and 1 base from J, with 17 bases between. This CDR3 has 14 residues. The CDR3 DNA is TGTGCCCTACCTAGGTTGGCCGGGAACACTGAAGCTTTCTTT. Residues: CALPRLAGNTEAFF. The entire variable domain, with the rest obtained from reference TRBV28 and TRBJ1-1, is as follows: DVKVTQSSRYLVKRTGEKVFLECVQDMDHENMFWYRQDPGLGLRLIYFSYDVKMKEKGDIPEGYSVSREKKERFSLILESASTNQTSMYLCALPRLAGNTEAFFGQGTRLTVV.

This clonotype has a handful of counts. Written as DNA, the CDR3 is TGTGCCAGCTCACCACCCGCAGGCGATGGCTACACCTTC. It translates to CASSPPAGDGYTF. The V and J genes are TRBV18 and TRBJ1-2; D is undetermined. The germline gives CDR1 KGHSH, CDR2 LQKENI. The CDR3 contains 13 residues. Trimming shortened V by 0 bases and J by 6 bases, and 8 bases separated the two germline ends.

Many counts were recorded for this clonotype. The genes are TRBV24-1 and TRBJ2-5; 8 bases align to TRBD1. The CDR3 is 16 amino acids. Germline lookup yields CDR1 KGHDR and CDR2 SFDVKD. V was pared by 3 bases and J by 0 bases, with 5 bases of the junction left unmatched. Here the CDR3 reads CATSDRAQGDQETQYF. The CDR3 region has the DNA TGTGCCACCAGTGATCGCGCACAGGGGGACCAAGAGACCCAGTACTTC.

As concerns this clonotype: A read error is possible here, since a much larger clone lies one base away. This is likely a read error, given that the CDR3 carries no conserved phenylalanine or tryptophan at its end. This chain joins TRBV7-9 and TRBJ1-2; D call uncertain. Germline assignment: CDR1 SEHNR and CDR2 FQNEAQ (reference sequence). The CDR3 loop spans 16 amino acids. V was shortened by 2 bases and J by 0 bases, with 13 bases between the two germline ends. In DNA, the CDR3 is TGTGCCAGCAGCTTAATTGATTGGAATCCTAACTATGGCTACACCTCC. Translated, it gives CASSLIDWNPNYGYTS.

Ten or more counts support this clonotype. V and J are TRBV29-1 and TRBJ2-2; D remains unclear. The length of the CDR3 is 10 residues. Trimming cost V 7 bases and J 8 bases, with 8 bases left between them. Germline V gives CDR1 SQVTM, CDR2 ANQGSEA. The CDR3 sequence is CSALQGELFF. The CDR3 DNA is TGCAGCGCTCTGCAAGGGGAGCTGTTTTTT.